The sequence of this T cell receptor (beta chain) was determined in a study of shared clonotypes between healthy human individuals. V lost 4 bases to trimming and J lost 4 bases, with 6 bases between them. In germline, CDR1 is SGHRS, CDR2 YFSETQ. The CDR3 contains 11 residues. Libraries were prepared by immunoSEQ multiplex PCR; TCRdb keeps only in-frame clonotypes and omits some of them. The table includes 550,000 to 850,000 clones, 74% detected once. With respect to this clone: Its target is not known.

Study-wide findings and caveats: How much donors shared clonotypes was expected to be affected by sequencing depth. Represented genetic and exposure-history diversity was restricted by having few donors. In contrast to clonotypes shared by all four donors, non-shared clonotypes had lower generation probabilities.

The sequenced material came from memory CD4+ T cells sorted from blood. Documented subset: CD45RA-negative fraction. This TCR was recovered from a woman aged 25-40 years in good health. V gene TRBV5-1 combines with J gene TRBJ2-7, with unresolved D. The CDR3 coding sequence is TGCGCCAGCAGCCCCCAATACGAGCAGTACTTC. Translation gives CASSPQYEQYF. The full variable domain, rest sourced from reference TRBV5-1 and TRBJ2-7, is KAGVTQTPRYLIKTRGQQVTLSCSPISGHRSVSWYQQTPGQGLQFLFEYFSETQRNKGNFPGRFSGRQFSNSRSEMNVSTLELGDSALYLCASSPQYEQYFGPGTRLTVT.